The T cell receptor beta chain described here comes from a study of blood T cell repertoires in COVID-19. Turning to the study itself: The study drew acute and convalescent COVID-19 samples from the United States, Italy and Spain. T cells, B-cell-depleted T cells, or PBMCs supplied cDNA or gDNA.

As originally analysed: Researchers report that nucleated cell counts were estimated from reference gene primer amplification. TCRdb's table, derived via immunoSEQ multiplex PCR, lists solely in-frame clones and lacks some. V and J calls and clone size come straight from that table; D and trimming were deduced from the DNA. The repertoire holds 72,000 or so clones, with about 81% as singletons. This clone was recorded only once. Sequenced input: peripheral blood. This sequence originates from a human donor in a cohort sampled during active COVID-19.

In DNA form, the CDR3 reads TGTGCCAGCAGTTTATCCTGGGGACGGGAGGGAAAACTGTTTTTT. Translated: CASSLSWGREGKLFF. This rearrangement joins TRBV28 to TRBJ1-4; D is possibly TRBD1 (5 bases). The CDR3 spans 15 residues. V lost 1 base, J lost 10 bases, and 16 bases lay in between. Looked up from germline, CDR1 is MDHEN and CDR2 is SYDVKM.